This is a list of T cell receptor beta chains from one sample in a study of T-cell reconstitution after alpha-beta-depleted transplantation in children. TCRdb itself ran the PCR reads through MiXCR, one entry per CDR3 protein. Among fewer than 700,000 distinct CDR3 sequences, approximately 13% were seen once, and the ten largest hold 2% to 2.5%. The material was PBMCs, mostly from graft donor cells, obtained 360 days after TCRalphabeta/CD19-depleted stem cell transplant. The source of these receptors is a male patient between 10 and 17 years old who had a stem cell transplant for acute myeloid leukemia, so the T cells may come from the graft donor. CDR3s include the opening cysteine and the closing phenylalanine or tryptophan. Each record gives: clone size, J gene, V gene, D gene, CDR3 protein, CDR3 DNA. A D gene is named only where the DNA matches it firmly. Size is stated for part of the rows, as once, few or many counts, or as a class when the clone is expanded.

clone_size: NA; j_call: TRBJ2-2; v_call: TRBV29-1; d_call: TRBD1; cdr3_aa: CSATGGAGTGELFF; cdr3_nt: TGCAGCGCCACAGGGGGCGCAGGGACCGGGGAGCTGTTTTTT
clone_size: NA; j_call: TRBJ2-7; v_call: TRBV7-9; d_call: NA; cdr3_aa: CACEKGNTPYEQYF; cdr3_nt: TGTGCCTGTGAGAAAGGGAATACCCCCTACGAGCAGTACTTC
clone_size: few; j_call: TRBJ2-5; v_call: TRBV11-2; d_call: NA; cdr3_aa: CASSLVDGRRGPETQYF; cdr3_nt: TGTGCCAGCAGCTTAGTGGACGGGCGGAGGGGGCCAGAGACCCAGTACTTC
clone_size: few; j_call: TRBJ2-1; v_call: TRBV18; d_call: NA; cdr3_aa: CASSPPKGRDNEQFF; cdr3_nt: TGTGCCAGCTCACCACCAAAGGGCCGGGACAATGAGCAGTTCTTC
clone_size: few; j_call: TRBJ2-7; v_call: TRBV7-3; d_call: NA; cdr3_aa: CASSLGHHDEQYF; cdr3_nt: TGTGCCAGCAGCTTAGGCCATCACGACGAGCAGTACTTC
clone_size: few; j_call: TRBJ2-2; v_call: TRBV5-1; d_call: NA; cdr3_aa: CASSLIQGSGTGELFF; cdr3_nt: TGCGCCAGCAGCTTGATACAGGGAAGTGGCACCGGGGAGCTGTTTTTT
clone_size: many; j_call: TRBJ2-1; v_call: TRBV12-3/TRBV12-4; d_call: NA; cdr3_aa: CASSRSRASSYNEQFF; cdr3_nt: TGTGCCAGCAGTCGATCGCGGGCGAGCTCCTACAATGAGCAGTTCTTC
clone_size: few; j_call: TRBJ2-7; v_call: TRBV28; d_call: TRBD2; cdr3_aa: CASTLGGFPREQYF; cdr3_nt: TGTGCCAGCACCCTGGGGGGGTTCCCGCGCGAGCAGTACTTC
clone_size: few; j_call: TRBJ1-1; v_call: TRBV29-1; d_call: NA; cdr3_aa: CSADGYTEAFF; cdr3_nt: TGCAGTGCCGACGGTTACACTGAAGCTTTCTTT
clone_size: NA; j_call: TRBJ2-5; v_call: TRBV7-2; d_call: TRBD2; cdr3_aa: CASSSWSLAERETQYF; cdr3_nt: TGTGCCAGCAGCTCATGGAGCCTAGCGGAGCGGGAGACCCAGTACTTC
clone_size: many; j_call: TRBJ2-5; v_call: TRBV5-1; d_call: NA; cdr3_aa: CASSLNLETQYF; cdr3_nt: TGCGCCAGCAGCTTGAATTTGGAGACCCAGTACTTC
clone_size: few; j_call: TRBJ2-5; v_call: TRBV7-6; d_call: NA; cdr3_aa: CASSLASQGLRETQYF; cdr3_nt: TGTGCCAGCAGCTTAGCTTCACAGGGCTTGCGGGAGACCCAGTACTTC
clone_size: few; j_call: TRBJ2-2; v_call: TRBV3-1; d_call: TRBD2; cdr3_aa: CASSQVGGLAGSNTGELFF; cdr3_nt: TGTGCCAGCAGCCAAGTAGGGGGACTAGCGGGTTCGAACACCGGGGAGCTGTTTTTT
clone_size: many; j_call: TRBJ2-7; v_call: TRBV28; d_call: NA; cdr3_aa: CASSLPGDAYEQYF; cdr3_nt: TGTGCCAGCAGTTTGCCAGGGGATGCCTACGAGCAGTACTTC
clone_size: many; j_call: TRBJ2-1; v_call: TRBV4-2; d_call: NA; cdr3_aa: CASSPTYNEQFF; cdr3_nt: TGTGCCAGCAGCCCCACCTACAATGAGCAGTTCTTC
clone_size: few; j_call: TRBJ2-7; v_call: TRBV4-3; d_call: NA; cdr3_aa: CASSQEILAGAVWEQYF; cdr3_nt: TGCGCCAGCAGCCAAGAGATACTCGCGGGGGCGGTTTGGGAGCAGTACTTC
clone_size: few; j_call: TRBJ2-1; v_call: TRBV4-3; d_call: TRBD2; cdr3_aa: CASTPSLAGDQFF; cdr3_nt: TGCGCCAGCACCCCAAGCCTAGCGGGAGATCAGTTCTTC
clone_size: few; j_call: TRBJ2-7; v_call: TRBV15; d_call: TRBD2; cdr3_aa: CATSRVATSGSTYEQYF; cdr3_nt: TGTGCCACCAGCAGAGTGGCGACTAGCGGGTCCACCTACGAGCAGTACTTC
clone_size: few; j_call: TRBJ2-7; v_call: TRBV28; d_call: NA; cdr3_aa: CASSLGRLNSYEQYF; cdr3_nt: TGTGCCAGCAGTTTAGGACGCTTGAACTCCTACGAGCAGTACTTC
clone_size: few; j_call: TRBJ2-1; v_call: TRBV21-1; d_call: NA; cdr3_aa: CASRQGRNEQFF; cdr3_nt: TGTGCCAGCAGACAGGGAAGAAATGAGCAGTTCTTC
clone_size: NA; j_call: TRBJ2-1; v_call: TRBV7-9; d_call: TRBD1; cdr3_aa: CASSTRQGINNEQFF; cdr3_nt: TGTGCCAGCAGCACACGACAGGGAATCAACAATGAGCAGTTCTTC
clone_size: NA; j_call: TRBJ1-1; v_call: TRBV10-3; d_call: NA; cdr3_aa: CAIAGLDTEAFF; cdr3_nt: TGTGCCATCGCAGGGCTTGACACTGAAGCTTTCTTT
clone_size: NA; j_call: TRBJ2-5; v_call: TRBV4-2; d_call: NA; cdr3_aa: CASSQDKLVKETQYF; cdr3_nt: TGTGCCAGCAGCCAAGATAAACTAGTCAAAGAGACCCAGTACTTC
clone_size: many; j_call: TRBJ2-1; v_call: TRBV4-3; d_call: TRBD2; cdr3_aa: CASSPYLLAGGPGNEQFF; cdr3_nt: TGCGCCAGCAGCCCCTACCTATTAGCGGGAGGGCCAGGGAATGAGCAGTTCTTC
clone_size: many; j_call: TRBJ2-1; v_call: TRBV21-1; d_call: NA; cdr3_aa: CASTTPGGDEQFF; cdr3_nt: TGTGCCAGCACCACCCCAGGGGGCGATGAGCAGTTCTTC
clone_size: few; j_call: TRBJ2-7; v_call: TRBV6-5; d_call: NA; cdr3_aa: CASISSSYEQYF; cdr3_nt: TGTGCCAGCATTTCTAGTTCCTACGAGCAGTACTTC
clone_size: NA; j_call: TRBJ2-5; v_call: TRBV29-1; d_call: NA; cdr3_aa: CSQWVGETQYF; cdr3_nt: TGCAGCCAGTGGGTAGGAGAGACCCAGTACTTC
clone_size: few; j_call: TRBJ2-7; v_call: TRBV18; d_call: NA; cdr3_aa: CASSPGERALRNEQYF; cdr3_nt: TGTGCCAGCTCACCGGGGGAGAGAGCTCTTAGGAACGAGCAGTACTTC
clone_size: few; j_call: TRBJ2-4; v_call: TRBV20-1; d_call: NA; cdr3_aa: CSARPRGVAKNIQYF; cdr3_nt: TGCAGTGCCAGGCCGAGAGGGGTAGCCAAAAACATTCAGTACTTC
clone_size: NA; j_call: TRBJ2-2; v_call: TRBV9; d_call: NA; cdr3_aa: CASSVTAGVTGELFF; cdr3_nt: TGTGCCAGCAGCGTTACCGCAGGGGTAACCGGGGAGCTGTTTTTT
clone_size: NA; j_call: TRBJ2-1; v_call: TRBV9; d_call: NA; cdr3_aa: CASSVYGEQFF; cdr3_nt: TGTGCCAGCAGCGTATACGGGGAGCAGTTCTTC
clone_size: many; j_call: TRBJ2-1; v_call: TRBV29-1; d_call: TRBD2; cdr3_aa: CSVDPGLAGGGEQFF; cdr3_nt: TGCAGCGTCGACCCGGGACTAGCGGGAGGAGGTGAGCAGTTCTTC
clone_size: NA; j_call: TRBJ2-7; v_call: TRBV7-2; d_call: NA; cdr3_aa: CASLPDFRSYEEQYF; cdr3_nt: TGTGCCAGCTTACCGGACTTCCGATCCTACGAAGAGCAGTACTTC
clone_size: NA; j_call: TRBJ2-6; v_call: TRBV7-3; d_call: NA; cdr3_aa: CASSLRGLGSGANVLTF; cdr3_nt: TGTGCCAGCAGCTTAAGAGGGTTGGGGTCTGGGGCCAACGTCCTGACTTTC
clone_size: few; j_call: TRBJ2-5; v_call: TRBV2; d_call: TRBD1; cdr3_aa: CASMADRGLETQYF; cdr3_nt: TGTGCCAGCATGGCGGACAGGGGGCTGGAGACCCAGTACTTC
clone_size: many; j_call: TRBJ1-3; v_call: TRBV12-3/TRBV12-4; d_call: NA; cdr3_aa: CASSLKSGGNTIYF; cdr3_nt: TGTGCCAGCAGTTTGAAATCGGGAGGAAACACCATATATTTT
clone_size: NA; j_call: TRBJ2-1; v_call: TRBV12-3/TRBV12-4; d_call: NA; cdr3_aa: CASSPDSGNEQFF; cdr3_nt: TGTGCCAGCAGCCCAGATAGCGGCAATGAGCAGTTCTTC
clone_size: NA; j_call: TRBJ2-3; v_call: TRBV28; d_call: NA; cdr3_aa: CASSFNGADTQYF; cdr3_nt: TGTGCCAGCAGTTTTAACGGGGCAGATACGCAGTATTTT
clone_size: NA; j_call: TRBJ2-3; v_call: TRBV6-2/TRBV6-3; d_call: NA; cdr3_aa: CASSYPSDLTDTQYF; cdr3_nt: TGTGCCAGCAGTTACCCTAGCGACCTCACAGATACGCAGTATTTT
clone_size: few; j_call: TRBJ2-5; v_call: TRBV29-1; d_call: NA; cdr3_aa: CSVGGGGQETQYF; cdr3_nt: TGCAGCGTGGGTGGGGGCGGGCAAGAGACCCAGTACTTC
clone_size: NA; j_call: TRBJ1-4; v_call: TRBV28; d_call: NA; cdr3_aa: CASSFTSIGNEKLFF; cdr3_nt: TGTGCCAGCAGTTTTACATCGATTGGTAATGAAAAACTGTTTTTT
clone_size: NA; j_call: TRBJ2-3; v_call: TRBV4-3; d_call: TRBD2; cdr3_aa: CASSQILAGDTQYF; cdr3_nt: TGCGCCAGCAGCCAAATCCTAGCGGGAGATACGCAGTATTTT
clone_size: few; j_call: TRBJ2-2; v_call: TRBV7-3; d_call: TRBD1; cdr3_aa: CASGFRGLDAGELFF; cdr3_nt: TGTGCCAGCGGCTTCAGGGGGCTAGATGCCGGGGAGCTGTTTTTT
clone_size: many; j_call: TRBJ2-3; v_call: TRBV5-1; d_call: NA; cdr3_aa: CASSLVLLAADTQYF; cdr3_nt: TGCGCCAGCAGCTTGGTCCTGTTAGCGGCAGATACGCAGTATTTT
clone_size: NA; j_call: TRBJ2-5; v_call: TRBV6-2/TRBV6-3; d_call: NA; cdr3_aa: CASSYYRGPGEYPPKETQYF; cdr3_nt: TGTGCCAGCAGTTATTACAGGGGCCCGGGAGAATATCCTCCTAAAGAGACCCAGTACTTC
clone_size: NA; j_call: TRBJ2-3; v_call: TRBV5-5; d_call: TRBD2; cdr3_aa: CASSFSRGLAQSTDTQYF; cdr3_nt: TGTGCCAGCAGCTTCTCACGGGGACTAGCACAGAGCACAGATACGCAGTATTTT
clone_size: NA; j_call: TRBJ1-4; v_call: TRBV12-3/TRBV12-4; d_call: NA; cdr3_aa: CASSFSGGLEKLFF; cdr3_nt: TGTGCCAGCAGTTTTTCCGGGGGCCTTGAAAAACTGTTTTTT
clone_size: few; j_call: TRBJ2-7; v_call: TRBV6-5; d_call: TRBD2; cdr3_aa: CASSLSSGRPTSYEQYF; cdr3_nt: TGTGCCAGCAGCTTATCTAGCGGGAGGCCGACCTCCTACGAGCAGTACTTC
clone_size: few; j_call: TRBJ2-1; v_call: TRBV15; d_call: TRBD1; cdr3_aa: CATSSPQGGYEQFF; cdr3_nt: TGTGCCACCAGCAGCCCACAGGGGGGCTATGAGCAGTTCTTC
clone_size: many; j_call: TRBJ2-5; v_call: TRBV20-1; d_call: TRBD2; cdr3_aa: CSDSGEETQYF; cdr3_nt: TGCAGTGACAGCGGGGAAGAGACCCAGTACTTC
clone_size: once; j_call: TRBJ2-2; v_call: TRBV6-1; d_call: TRBD2; cdr3_aa: CASLDGGVVAARELFF; cdr3_nt: TGTGCCAGCCTAGACGGGGGGGTCGTAGCCGCCCGGGAGCTGTTTTTT
clone_size: NA; j_call: TRBJ2-7; v_call: TRBV19; d_call: NA; cdr3_aa: CATLVRDPVYKQYF; cdr3_nt: TGTGCCACCCTCGTTAGAGACCCCGTTTATAAGCAGTACTTC
clone_size: NA; j_call: TRBJ2-5; v_call: TRBV20-1; d_call: NA; cdr3_aa: CSASSLMGAQETQYF; cdr3_nt: TGCAGTGCTAGTTCTCTCATGGGGGCACAAGAGACCCAGTACTTC
clone_size: NA; j_call: TRBJ2-7; v_call: TRBV3-1; d_call: TRBD1; cdr3_aa: CASSGGHEVYHEQYF; cdr3_nt: TGTGCCAGTTCAGGGGGACATGAAGTTTATCACGAGCAGTACTTC
clone_size: few; j_call: TRBJ1-1; v_call: TRBV5-5; d_call: NA; cdr3_aa: CASSAQIMNTEAFF; cdr3_nt: TGTGCCAGCAGTGCACAGATCATGAACACTGAAGCTTTCTTT
clone_size: NA; j_call: TRBJ2-7; v_call: TRBV4-2; d_call: TRBD1; cdr3_aa: CASSQGRGPADVYEQYF; cdr3_nt: TGTGCCAGCAGCCAAGGAAGGGGGCCCGCAGATGTCTACGAGCAGTACTTC